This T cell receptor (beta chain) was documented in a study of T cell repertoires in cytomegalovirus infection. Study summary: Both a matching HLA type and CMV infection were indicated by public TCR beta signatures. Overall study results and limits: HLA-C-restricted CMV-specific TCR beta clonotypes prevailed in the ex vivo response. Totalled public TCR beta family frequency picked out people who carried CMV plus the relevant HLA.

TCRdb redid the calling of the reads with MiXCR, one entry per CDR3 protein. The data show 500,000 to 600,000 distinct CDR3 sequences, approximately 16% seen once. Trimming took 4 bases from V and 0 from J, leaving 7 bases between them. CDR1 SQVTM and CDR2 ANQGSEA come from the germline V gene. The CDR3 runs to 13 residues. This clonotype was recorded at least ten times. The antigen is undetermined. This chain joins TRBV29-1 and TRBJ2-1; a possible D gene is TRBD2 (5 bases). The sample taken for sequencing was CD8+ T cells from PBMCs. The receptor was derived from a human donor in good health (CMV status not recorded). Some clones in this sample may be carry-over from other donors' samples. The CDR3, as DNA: TGCAGCGTTGTAGCGAGCTCCTACAATGAGCAGTTCTTC. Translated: CSVVASSYNEQFF.